In its sample, the clone carrying this T cell receptor (beta chain) was seen a few times. Its specificity is not known. Other nucleotide sequences from this sample produce the same CDR3. This sample is part of a study of shared clonotypes between healthy human individuals. Study results and caveats: The represented genetic and exposure-history diversity was limited by the small number of donors. In general, naive subsets displayed greater estimated richness than memory subsets did.

CDR3 length equals 12 residues. Trimming removed 3 bases at V and 5 bases at J, with 4 bases between. CDR1 KGHSH and CDR2 LQKENI come from the germline V gene. Roughly 27,000 T cell genomes, or around 200 ng DNA, went into the sorted-subset replicate PCRs. The repertoire was sequenced with immunoSEQ multiplex PCR; TCRdb's copy has only in-frame clones and lacks some. The repertoire holds roughly 1 million clones, around 78% seen once, with 0.5% to 0.6% in the top ten. Division of CD4+ cells produced a CD45RA+ naive subset and a CD45RA-negative memory subset. The gene calls are TRBV18 and TRBJ2-2; D is unresolved. This TCR was sampled from a man between 18 and 29 years old in good health. Some clones in this sample may be carry-over from other donors' samples. Sequencing was performed on memory CD4+ T cells from PBMCs. Documented subset: CD45RA-negative fraction. The DNA for the CDR3 is TGTGCCAGCTCACCCAGAACCGGGGAGCTGTTTTTT. Translated, it gives CASSPRTGELFF.